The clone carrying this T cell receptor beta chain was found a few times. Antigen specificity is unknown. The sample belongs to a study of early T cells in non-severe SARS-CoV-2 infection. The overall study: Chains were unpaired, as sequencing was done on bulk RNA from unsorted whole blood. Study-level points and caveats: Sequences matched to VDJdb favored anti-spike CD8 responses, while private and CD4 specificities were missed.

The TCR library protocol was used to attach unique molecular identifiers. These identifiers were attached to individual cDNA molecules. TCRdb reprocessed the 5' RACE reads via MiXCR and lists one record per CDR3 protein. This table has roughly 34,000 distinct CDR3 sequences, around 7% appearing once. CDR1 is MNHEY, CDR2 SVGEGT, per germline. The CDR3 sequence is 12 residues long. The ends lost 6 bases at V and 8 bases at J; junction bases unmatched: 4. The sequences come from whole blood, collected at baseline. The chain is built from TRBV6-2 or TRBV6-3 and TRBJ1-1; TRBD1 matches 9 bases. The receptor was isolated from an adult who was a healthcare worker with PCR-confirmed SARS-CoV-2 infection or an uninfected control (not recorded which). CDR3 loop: CASRGGQGEAFF. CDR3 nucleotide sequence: TGTGCCAGCAGAGGCGGACAGGGGGAAGCTTTCTTT.